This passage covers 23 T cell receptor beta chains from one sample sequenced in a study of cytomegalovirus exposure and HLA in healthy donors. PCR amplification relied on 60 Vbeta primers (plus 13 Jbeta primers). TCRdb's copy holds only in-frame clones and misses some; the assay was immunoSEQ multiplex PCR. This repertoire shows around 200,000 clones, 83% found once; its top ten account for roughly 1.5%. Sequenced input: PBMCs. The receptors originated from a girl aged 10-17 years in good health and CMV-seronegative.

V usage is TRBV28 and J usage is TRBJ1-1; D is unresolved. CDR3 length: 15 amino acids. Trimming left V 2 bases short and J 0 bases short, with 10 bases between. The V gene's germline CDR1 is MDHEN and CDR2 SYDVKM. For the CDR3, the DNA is TGTGCCAGCAGTTTACATCAGGTTATGAACACTGAAGCTTTCTTT. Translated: CASSLHQVMNTEAFF.

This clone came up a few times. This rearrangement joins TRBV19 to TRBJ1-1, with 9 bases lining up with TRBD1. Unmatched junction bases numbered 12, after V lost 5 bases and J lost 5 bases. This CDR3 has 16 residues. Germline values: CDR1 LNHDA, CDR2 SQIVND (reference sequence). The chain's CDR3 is CASSSLGGQGFTEAFF. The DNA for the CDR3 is TGTGCCAGTAGTTCATTGGGAGGACAGGGGTTTACTGAAGCTTTCTTT.

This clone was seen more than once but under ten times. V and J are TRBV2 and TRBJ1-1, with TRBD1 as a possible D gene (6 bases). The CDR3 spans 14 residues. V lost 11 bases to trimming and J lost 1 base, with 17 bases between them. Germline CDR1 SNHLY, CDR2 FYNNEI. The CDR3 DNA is TGTGCCCGGGGAGGGGGGACTGGGAACACTGAAGCTTTCTTT. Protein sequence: CARGGGTGNTEAFF. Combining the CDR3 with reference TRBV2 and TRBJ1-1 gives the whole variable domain EPEVTQTPSHQVTQMGQEVILRCVPISNHLYFYWYRQILGQKVEFLVSFYNNEISEKSEIFDDQFSVERPDGSNFTLKIRSTKLEDSAMYFCARGGGTGNTEAFFGQGTRLTVV.

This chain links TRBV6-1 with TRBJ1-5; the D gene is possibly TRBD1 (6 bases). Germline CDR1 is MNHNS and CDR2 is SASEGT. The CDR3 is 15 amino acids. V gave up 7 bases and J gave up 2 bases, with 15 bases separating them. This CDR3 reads CASNLRGGGNQPQHF. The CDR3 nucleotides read TGTGCCAGCAACCTCAGGGGAGGGGGCAATCAGCCCCAGCATTTT.

The CDR3, as DNA: TGCGCCAGCAGTGCGGGAATCCAAGAGACCCAGTACTTC. This translates into CASSAGIQETQYF. The chain joins TRBV10-1 to TRBJ2-5, with a tentative D call TRBD2 (5 bases). The CDR3 extends over 13 amino acids. V dropped 4 bases and J dropped 1 base, with 7 bases sitting between them. The V gene's germline CDR1 is WNHNN and CDR2 SYGVQD (reference sequence).

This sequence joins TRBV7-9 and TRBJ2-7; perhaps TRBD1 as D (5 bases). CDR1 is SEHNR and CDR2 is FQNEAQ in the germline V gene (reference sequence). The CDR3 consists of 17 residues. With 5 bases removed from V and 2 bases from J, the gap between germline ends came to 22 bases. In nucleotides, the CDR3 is TGTGCCAGCAGCCTTGAAAATTTTTGGACAAACACCTACGAGCAGTACTTC. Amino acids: CASSLENFWTNTYEQYF. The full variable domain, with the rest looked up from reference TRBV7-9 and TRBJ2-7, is DTGVSQNPRHKITKRGQNVTFRCDPISEHNRLYWYRQTLGQGPEFLTYFQNEAQLEKSRLLSDRFSAERPKGSFSTLEIQRTEQGDSAMYLCASSLENFWTNTYEQYFGPGTRLTVT.

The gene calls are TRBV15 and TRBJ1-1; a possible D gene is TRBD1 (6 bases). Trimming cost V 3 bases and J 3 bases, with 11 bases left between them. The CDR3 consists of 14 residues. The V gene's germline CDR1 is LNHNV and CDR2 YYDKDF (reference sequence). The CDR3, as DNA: TGTGCCACCAGCAGGGGGGCAGAGGACACTGAAGCTTTCTTT. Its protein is CATSRGAEDTEAFF.

CDR3 DNA: TGTGCCACTAAAACAGGGCCCGCAACTAATGAAAAACTGTTTTTT. This encodes CATKTGPATNEKLFF. The chain combines TRBV10-3 with TRBJ1-4, with D possibly TRBD1 on 6 matching bases. The CDR3 spans 15 residues. V lost 10 bases to trimming and J lost 0 bases, with 15 bases between them. Germline assignment: CDR1 ENHRY and CDR2 SYGVKD.

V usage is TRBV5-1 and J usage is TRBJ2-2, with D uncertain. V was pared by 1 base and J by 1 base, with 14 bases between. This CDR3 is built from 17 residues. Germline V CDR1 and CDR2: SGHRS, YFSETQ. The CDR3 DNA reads TGCGCCAGCAGCTTGATTTACTACGCCTTGAACACCGGGGAGCTGTTTTTT. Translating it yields CASSLIYYALNTGELFF.

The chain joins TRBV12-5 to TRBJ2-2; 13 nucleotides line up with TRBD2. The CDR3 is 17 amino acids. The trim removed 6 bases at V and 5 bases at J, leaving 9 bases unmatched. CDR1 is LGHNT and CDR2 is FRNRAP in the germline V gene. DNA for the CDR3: TGTGCTAGTGGCCTCGGACTAGCGGGAGTTTCGACCGGGGAGCTGTTTTTT. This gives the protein CASGLGLAGVSTGELFF.

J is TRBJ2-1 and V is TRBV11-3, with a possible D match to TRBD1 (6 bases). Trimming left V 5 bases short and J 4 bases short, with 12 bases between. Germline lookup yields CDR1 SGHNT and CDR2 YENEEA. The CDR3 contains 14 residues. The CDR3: CASSREGQYNEQFF. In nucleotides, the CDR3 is TGTGCCAGCAGCAGAGAAGGACAGTACAATGAGCAGTTCTTC.

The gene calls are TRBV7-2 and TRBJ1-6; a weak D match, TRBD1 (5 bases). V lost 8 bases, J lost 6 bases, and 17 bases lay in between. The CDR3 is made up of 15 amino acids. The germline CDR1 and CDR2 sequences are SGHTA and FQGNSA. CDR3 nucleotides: TGTGCCAGCGCCCCCAGACAGCTACTTAATTCACCCCTCCACTTT. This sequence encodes CASAPRQLLNSPLHF.

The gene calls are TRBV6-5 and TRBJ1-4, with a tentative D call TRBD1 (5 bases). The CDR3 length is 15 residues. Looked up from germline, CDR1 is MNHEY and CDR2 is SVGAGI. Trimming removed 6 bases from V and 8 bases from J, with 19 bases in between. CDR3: CASSQPARVREKLFF. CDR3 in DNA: TGTGCCAGCAGCCAACCCGCCAGGGTTCGGGAAAAACTGTTTTTT.

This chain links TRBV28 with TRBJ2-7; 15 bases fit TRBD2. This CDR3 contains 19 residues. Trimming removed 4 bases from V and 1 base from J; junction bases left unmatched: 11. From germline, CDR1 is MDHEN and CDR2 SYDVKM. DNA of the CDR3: TGTGCCAGCAGTTCCCCGGGACTAGCGGGAGGAAGAGCGTCCTACGAGCAGTACTTC. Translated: CASSSPGLAGGRASYEQYF.

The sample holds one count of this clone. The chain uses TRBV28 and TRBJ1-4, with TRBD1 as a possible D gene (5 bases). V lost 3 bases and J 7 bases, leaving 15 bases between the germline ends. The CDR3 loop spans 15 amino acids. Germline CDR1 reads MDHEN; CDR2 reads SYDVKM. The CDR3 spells CASSLWGRFGEKLFF. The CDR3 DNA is TGTGCCAGCAGTTTGTGGGGGAGGTTTGGTGAAAAACTGTTTTTT.

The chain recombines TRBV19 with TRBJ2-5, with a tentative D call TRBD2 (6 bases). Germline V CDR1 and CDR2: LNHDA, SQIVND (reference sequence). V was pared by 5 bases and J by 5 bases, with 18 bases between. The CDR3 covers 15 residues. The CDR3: CASSPRDSRRETQYF. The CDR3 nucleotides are TGTGCCAGTAGTCCCCGGGACTCCCGAAGGGAGACCCAGTACTTC.

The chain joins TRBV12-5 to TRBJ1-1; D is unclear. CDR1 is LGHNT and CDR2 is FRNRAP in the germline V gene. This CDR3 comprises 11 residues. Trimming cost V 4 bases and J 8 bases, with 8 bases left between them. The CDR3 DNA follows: TGTGCTAGTGGTTCCCAGGCAGAAGCTTTCTTT. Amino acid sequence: CASGSQAEAFF.

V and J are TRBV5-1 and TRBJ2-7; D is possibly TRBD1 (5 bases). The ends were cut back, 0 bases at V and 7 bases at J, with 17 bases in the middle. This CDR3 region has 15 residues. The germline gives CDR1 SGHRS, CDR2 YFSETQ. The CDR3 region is CASSLAMTAFGEQYF. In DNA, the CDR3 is TGCGCCAGCAGCTTGGCCATGACAGCCTTTGGAGAGCAGTACTTC. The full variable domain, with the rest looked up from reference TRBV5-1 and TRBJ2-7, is KAGVTQTPRYLIKTRGQQVTLSCSPISGHRSVSWYQQTPGQGLQFLFEYFSETQRNKGNFPGRFSGRQFSNSRSEMNVSTLELGDSALYLCASSLAMTAFGEQYFGPGTRLTVT.

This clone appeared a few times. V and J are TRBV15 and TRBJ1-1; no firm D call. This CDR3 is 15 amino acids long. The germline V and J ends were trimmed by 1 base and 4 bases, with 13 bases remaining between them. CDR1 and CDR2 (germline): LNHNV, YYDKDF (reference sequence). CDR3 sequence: CATSRGRVDATEAFF. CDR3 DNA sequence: TGTGCCACCAGCAGAGGGAGGGTCGACGCCACTGAAGCTTTCTTT.

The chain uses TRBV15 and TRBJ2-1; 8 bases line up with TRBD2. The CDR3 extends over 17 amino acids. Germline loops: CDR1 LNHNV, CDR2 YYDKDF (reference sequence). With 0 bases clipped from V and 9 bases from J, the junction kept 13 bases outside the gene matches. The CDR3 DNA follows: TGTGCCACCAGCAGAGATCCTGGGACTAGTGGCCCGGGTGAGCAGTTCTTC. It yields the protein CATSRDPGTSGPGEQFF.

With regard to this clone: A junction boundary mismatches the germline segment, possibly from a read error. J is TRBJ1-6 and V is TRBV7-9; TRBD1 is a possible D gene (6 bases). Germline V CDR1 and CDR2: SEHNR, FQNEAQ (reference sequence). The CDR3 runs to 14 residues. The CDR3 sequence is CSSSSDRRHSPLHF. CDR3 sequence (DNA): TGTTCCAGCAGCTCAGACAGGAGGCATTCACCCCTCCACTTT.

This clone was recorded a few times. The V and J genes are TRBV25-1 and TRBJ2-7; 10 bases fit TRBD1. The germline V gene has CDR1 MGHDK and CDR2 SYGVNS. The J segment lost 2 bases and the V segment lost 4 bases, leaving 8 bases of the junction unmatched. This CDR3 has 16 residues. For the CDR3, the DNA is TGTGCCAGCAGTGCCAGGGACAGGGGCGTTACCTACGAGCAGTACTTC. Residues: CASSARDRGVTYEQYF.

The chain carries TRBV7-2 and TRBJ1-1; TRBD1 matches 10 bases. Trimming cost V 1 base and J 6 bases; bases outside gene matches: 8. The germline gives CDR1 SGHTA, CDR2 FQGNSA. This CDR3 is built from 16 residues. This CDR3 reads CASSLGSTGGMAEAFF. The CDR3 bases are TGTGCCAGCAGCTTAGGCTCGACAGGGGGCATGGCTGAAGCTTTCTTT. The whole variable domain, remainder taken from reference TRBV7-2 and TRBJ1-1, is GAGVSQSPSNKVTEKGKDVELRCDPISGHTALYWYRQSLGQGLEFLIYFQGNSAPDKSGLPSDRFSAERTGGSVSTLTIQRTQQEDSAVYLCASSLGSTGGMAEAFFGQGTRLTVV.